The clone carrying this T cell receptor (beta chain) has more than one count but fewer than ten. Its antigen remains unidentified. The data were taken from a study of beta chain features in type 1 diabetes. Study as a whole: All samples combined gave roughly 100,000,000 sorted cells for examination.

General study points: In every one of the four CD4+ subsets, TCRB CDR3s were moderately but significantly shorter in Type 1 diabetes patients. Relative to healthy donors, patients appeared to have naive, central memory and Treg TCRB repertoires that were more similar. Individuals with type 1 diabetes displayed fewer insertions and more deletions at VDJ junctions.

The CDR3 length is 12 residues. V shed 5 bases, J shed 6 bases, and the junction held 3 bases outside the gene matches. Germline-derived CDR1 and CDR2 are KGHSH and LQKENI. Expressed TCRB transcripts were sequenced, since all the RNA that had been isolated was reverse transcribed. Clones were sequenced by immunoSEQ multiplex PCR, and TCRdb holds only the in-frame ones, with some missing. The profile shows about 160,000 clones, around 9.7% of them singletons. The sample consisted of central memory CD4+ T cells from blood. The chain recombines TRBV18 with TRBJ1-2, with 7 bases fitting TRBD1. This receptor was taken from a woman between 25 and 40 years old with type 1 diabetes. The CDR3 DNA sequence: TGTGCCAGCTCAGAGACAGGGAATGGCTACACCTTC. Amino acid sequence: CASSETGNGYTF.